The entry below describes one TCR beta chain. The clone's antigen remains unknown. No much larger clonotype is one base removed from it; base qualities were not supplied. The cohort consisted of hundreds of healthy bone marrow donors. Cohort members were all nominally healthy when sampled, although unrecorded immune exposures were likely present. The donor was CMV seronegative and belonged to the group of 352 seronegative cohort members. Each donor provided a peripheral blood sample, and peripheral blood mononuclear cells were used for TCR beta sequencing. The Qiagen DNeasy Blood Extraction Kit was used to extract genomic DNA from the blood cell samples. Libraries came from the immunoSEQ multiplex PCR assay. For the multiplex PCR, a mixture combining 60 forward primers for TCR Vbeta segments and 13 reverse primers for TCR Jbeta segments was used. Amplification of the CDR3 region of rearranged TCR beta genes was performed with a multiplex PCR assay on genomic DNA. The Illumina HiSeq System was used to sequence the amplified TCR beta libraries as 87-base-pair reads. The published analysis was carried out like this. Across the 500 to 700 repertoires, a later analysis counted roughly 84 million unique TCR beta chains, some 11 million of which were shared by at least two donors. Raw reads were error-corrected and collapsed into unique sequences by a nearest-neighbor algorithm in which closely related sequences were merged to remove PCR and sequencing errors. V, D and J gene segments were assigned by aligning CDR3 sequences to IMGT reference sequences. Each retained sequence needed at least a six-nucleotide match to both a V gene segment and a J gene segment. Rearrangements were called productive when the CDR3 lacked stop codons and stayed in frame with V and J; all others were non-productive. CDR3 was defined by IMGT convention, running from the second conserved V-encoded cysteine to the conserved J-encoded phenylalanine. In an earlier analysis of some 550 of the donors, sequences lacking an unambiguous match to a single V gene segment were excluded. An earlier analysis of a few hundred of the donors called V segments functional above 56.7% productive rearrangements and segregating when the between-donor standard deviation exceeded 5%. A statistical classification framework was developed to diagnose cytomegalovirus status using the catalog of TCR beta chain sequences. V and J gene assignment, in a later analysis, came from comparing TCR nucleotide sequences with IMGT/GENE-DB human TR gene sequences. The TCRdist pipeline was used in a later analysis to assign CDR3 sequences and most-parsimonious VDJ recombination scenarios. In a later analysis, every TCR beta chain was defined by the combination of its CDR3 amino acid sequence and its V-gene family, and reads without a unique V-gene family were dropped. As a way to deal with suspected cross-contamination and a sequencing artifact, a later analysis dropped 450 to 600 nucleotide sequences that were highly shared and had low generation probability. In a later analysis, a clonal expansion index for each public chain was calculated from normalized within-repertoire ranks of inferred template counts. In a later analysis, generation probabilities were computed with a VDJ recombination model fitted to out-of-frame rearrangements, and the resulting probabilities were checked against IGoR. In a later analysis, hypergeometric tests were used to score TCR-TCR, TCR-HLA and TCR-CMV co-occurrence, with a repertoire-size bias correction applied to TCR pairs. A later analysis estimated false discovery rates by permuting HLA or CMV assignments 20 times. In a later analysis, co-occurring TCRs were grouped using DBSCAN, and TCRdist sequence similarity was added for clustering within HLA-allele-positive subsets. Repertoires with fewer than 30,000 or more than 120,000 public chains, plus five repertoires with anomalous nucleotide sharing, were excluded from co-occurrence clustering. TCRdb mirrors the immuneACCESS table, restricted to in-frame sequences. Some clones are absent from its copies; in checked studies, under half trace to an unresolved V gene, and the reason for the others is unknown. The DNA gave D and trimming, while V, J and clone size come from that table. The sample table contains around 150,000 clones; only one count was recorded for about 64% of them. Almost 4.5% of the sample lies in the top ten.

From its cysteine to its phenylalanine, the CDR3 spans 15 amino acids. The entry retains the CDR3 DNA only, 45 bases that are in frame from base 1. The trim is 0 bases for V and 5 bases for J, with a gap of 11 bases between the germline ends. From the germline V gene, CDR1 is SGHRS and CDR2 is YFSETQ. This sample was included in a study of cytomegalovirus exposure and HLA in healthy donors (TCRdb year 2017). Study-level background: According to an earlier analysis of several hundred of the donors, 150 million to 200 million T cells yielded 90 million to 130 million unique TCR beta sequences and around 280 Gb of sequence data. Four to six DR-DQ haplotypes were handled as single units for association and clustering because linkage in the cohort was strong. Among 300 to 450 genotyped donors of the cohort, an average of about 240,000 unique TCR beta nucleotide sequences were sequenced per donor, around 20% of them non-productive. High-throughput TCR immunosequencing, statistical association of individual TCRs with disease status, and machine learning were combined to predict cytomegalovirus infection status. In addition to the first cohort of about 650 subjects, a separate validation cohort of 120 different subjects was used. Every repertoire in the discovery cohort had been generated on one and the same sequencing platform. Genome-wide SNP genotypes for about 65% of the roughly 700 donors were used in a later genetic analysis, which treated that subset as a discovery cohort. Of the approximately 400 genotyped donors, approximately 81% were placed in the genetic ancestry cluster associated with self-reported Caucasian donors. The study aimed to test whether cataloging public T cell receptors could reveal signatures of past pathogen exposure. The later analysis used no new phenotypic data to find candidate immune exposures, relying instead on TCR beta sequences and their occurrence across donors. An early release that covered about 600 HLA-typed donors contained around 330 gigabases of sequencing data and tens of millions of unique TCR sequences. An earlier analysis of fewer than 700 of the donors applied high-throughput TCR beta sequencing to assess whether each TCR beta V gene segment acted as functional or pseudogenic. Alongside the repertoire data, information on donor age, sex, ethnicity and CMV serostatus was compiled. To study patterns of TCR occurrence, a later analysis re-analyzed previously published TCR beta repertoires from several hundred donors and added high-resolution HLA genotyping. Typing coverage varied by locus: 629-630 donors for A, B, C, DRB1 and DQB1; under 550 for DQA1; around 610 for DPA1; fewer than 480 for DPB1. Both class I and class II loci were covered by HLA typing, at four-digit resolution. The study used immunosequencing to profile the T cell repertoires of approximately 640 subjects and linked those repertoires to cytomegalovirus serostatus. Study-wide findings and limitations: Because the 87-base-pair reads could not distinguish some IMGT-functional V segments, including TRBV6-2 and TRBV6-3, those segments were excluded. A later genetic analysis associated a missense DCLRE1C variant with V-gene and J-gene trimming of TCR beta chains, and an independent cohort replicated the association. A cluster of highly shared sequence variants was judged likely to be a technical artifact of the sequencing pipeline. A further reported finding was that TCR beta sequences accurately predicted the HLA-A and HLA-B alleles for most subjects in the first cohort. Several of the top co-occurrence clusters appeared to be linked to parvovirus B19, influenza, CMV and Epstein-Barr virus, according to a later analysis. An earlier analysis of 587 of the donors showed that most TCR beta V segments appeared in productive rearrangements either about 87% or about 30% of the time, which broadly matched IMGT annotations. Correlated functional status among segregating V segments might reflect linkage disequilibrium, but an unknown experimental factor could not be ruled out. At a false discovery rate of 0.05, a later analysis linked around 15,000 TCR beta sequences to specific HLA alleles. A later analysis found that TCR association rates varied across HLA loci, with DRB1 alleles showing the most associated TCRs and HLA-C alleles the fewest. In both the original and validation cohorts, the classifier was reported to diagnose cytomegalovirus status with high specificity and sensitivity. Because counts were too low, 15 or so rarely observed V segments, including chromosome 9 orphons, were excluded from the earlier analysis of around 590 of the donors. The only immune exposure information available for the cohort was CMV serostatus. Presence/absence analyses assumed roughly uniform sequencing depth across donors, an assumption that may not hold. In a later analysis, HLA-associated TCR beta chains were found to be more clonally expanded and to have lower generation probabilities than equally common non-associated chains. This cohort had only TCR beta chains sequenced, and the lack of alpha or paired-chain data limited which features could be detected. According to the authors, the approach could potentially be generalized to other disease states and immunological phenotypes. A few of the identified cytomegalovirus-associated TCR beta chains were confirmed in vitro to be specific for cytomegalovirus antigens. Most TCR sequences were observed very rarely across donors, whereas some public TCRs were present in many individuals. According to a later genetic analysis, donors in an Asian-associated ancestry cluster had fewer N-insertions in productive TCRs than the approximately 630-donor mean. The study listed 164 TCR beta chains as associated with cytomegalovirus. When HLA alleles, especially DR and DQ, strongly co-occurred, TCR associations were difficult to assign to individual alleles. According to a later analysis, most CMV-associated TCR beta chains appeared to be HLA-restricted, and the HLA associations seemed to be driven largely by CMV exposure. Because HLA typing was missing for some donors at each locus, association tests included only the typed subset.

The sequence came from a man between 60 and 70 years old in good health and CMV-seronegative. The chain couples TRBV5-1 to TRBJ1-4; the D gene is perhaps TRBD1, on 6 matching bases. Sequencing was performed on PBMCs. CDR3 sequence: CASSLDGQLNEKLFF. The nucleotides read TGCGCCAGCAGCTTGGATGGACAGTTAAATGAAAAACTGTTTTTT. The reference TRBV5-1 and TRBJ1-4 proteins fill in what lies around the CDR3, so the full variable domain reads KAGVTQTPRYLIKTRGQQVTLSCSPISGHRSVSWYQQTPGQGLQFLFEYFSETQRNKGNFPGRFSGRQFSNSRSEMNVSTLELGDSALYLCASSLDGQLNEKLFFGSGTQLSVL.